This is a list of T cell receptor beta chains from one sample in a study of siplizumab effects on memory and regulatory T cells. Assay: immunoSEQ multiplex PCR; the TCRdb copy retains only in-frame clones and omits some. The sample lists about 64,000 clones; around 96% were seen once. Sequenced material: naive CD8+ T cells sorted from blood. These receptors were collected from a human donor in good health. The CDR3 runs from the conserved cysteine through the conserved F or W. A D gene is named only where the DNA matches it firmly. Some rows have no size entry. The others give once, few or many, or a class for an expanded clone.

DNA	CDR3	D	V	size	J
TGTGCCAGCAGTCTAGGACCGACAGGGGTTGAGCAGTACTTC	CASSLGPTGVEQYF	TRBD1	TRBV27	NA	TRBJ2-7
TGTGCCAGCAGCTTAGATGAGGGTTGGCCTAGCGGGATCACAGATACGCAGTATTTT	CASSLDEGWPSGITDTQYF	TRBD2	TRBV11-2	once	TRBJ2-3
TGTACCAGCAGTACAGGGACTGAGGCTTTCTTT	CTSSTGTEAFF	NA	TRBV27	NA	TRBJ1-1
TGTGCCAGTAGTATAGTAGGATTCTCTGAAGCTTTCTTT	CASSIVGFSEAFF	NA	TRBV19	NA	TRBJ1-1
TGTGCTAGTGGTGATGACAGGGTTCGGGTTAGTAACACTGAAGCTTTCTTT	CASGDDRVRVSNTEAFF	TRBD1	TRBV12-5	NA	TRBJ1-1
TGTGCCAGCAGGGGGGAGCTCCAAACCGGTCACCCCCAGCATTTT	CASRGELQTGHPQHF	NA	TRBV2	once	TRBJ1-5
TGTGCCAGCAGCCAAGATAGGACTAGCGGGGCCCATGGCTACACCTTC	CASSQDRTSGAHGYTF	NA	TRBV4-2	NA	TRBJ1-2
TGCGCCAGCAGCCCATTTGGGGAAGGGGATACTAATGAAAAACTGTTTTTT	CASSPFGEGDTNEKLFF	NA	TRBV4-3	NA	TRBJ1-4
TGTGCCAGCAGCTTGGGGACTACGCCGTTAGAGACCCAGTACTTC	CASSLGTTPLETQYF	TRBD2	TRBV7-2	NA	TRBJ2-5
TGCGCCAGCAGCCAACCCGGGAGTGCCTACGAGCAGTACTTC	CASSQPGSAYEQYF	NA	TRBV5-1	NA	TRBJ2-7
TGTGCCAGTAGTAGCACAACACAGGGGTACGATGGCTACACCTTC	CASSSTTQGYDGYTF	TRBD1	TRBV19	NA	TRBJ1-2